This is a list of T cell receptor beta chains from one sample in a study of T cell changes during pregnancy in multiple sclerosis. Here immunoSEQ multiplex PCR was the method, and the copy in TCRdb shows in-frame clones only, minus some. The sample has approximately 110,000 clones; approximately 90% are singletons. Sequences were derived from peripheral blood, sampled after pregnancy. These receptors were taken from a female donor with multiple sclerosis, enrolled in a pregnancy study. Each CDR3 is given with its conserved first and last residue. The D gene is left open where the match is weak. The listing skips clone size in some rows; elsewhere it reads once, few, many or a size class.

clone size	D gene	V gene	J gene	CDR3 protein	CDR3 DNA
.	TRBD2	TRBV13	TRBJ2-3	CASSVRAGGGPHTDTQYF	TGTGCCAGCAGCGTCAGGGCGGGCGGGGGGCCACACACAGATACGCAGTATTTT
.	TRBD2	TRBV6-5	TRBJ2-1	CASSYSRGGSNEQFF	TGTGCCAGCAGTTACTCGCGGGGGGGCTCCAATGAGCAGTTCTTC
.	TRBD2	TRBV2	TRBJ2-3	CASSEGGGPLDTQYF	TGTGCCAGCAGTGAAGGCGGGGGGCCGTTGGATACGCAGTATTTT
.	TRBD1	TRBV5-4	TRBJ2-3	CASSPGGRGQGALNTQYF	TGTGCCAGCAGCCCCGGGGGGCGGGGACAGGGGGCCCTCAATACGCAGTATTTT
.	.	TRBV2	TRBJ2-7	CASRDRLWDEQYF	TGTGCCAGCAGAGACAGGTTATGGGACGAGCAGTACTTC
.	.	TRBV9	TRBJ2-5	CASSVASQETQYF	TGTGCCAGCAGCGTAGCCTCCCAAGAGACCCAGTACTTC
once	TRBD2	TRBV9	TRBJ2-1	CASSHHTLAGGPNEQFF	TGTGCCAGCAGCCACCACACTCTAGCGGGGGGGCCTAATGAGCAGTTCTTC
.	.	TRBV19	TRBJ2-1	CASRLSAYSYNEQFF	TGTGCCAGTAGACTTAGCGCCTATTCCTACAATGAGCAGTTCTTC
.	.	TRBV7-2	TRBJ2-1	CASSLVDTTYNEQFF	TGTGCCAGCAGCTTAGTGGACACGACCTACAATGAGCAGTTCTTC
.	TRBD1	TRBV7-9	TRBJ1-1	CASSPWDRDTEAFF	TGTGCCAGCAGCCCATGGGACAGGGATACTGAAGCTTTCTTT
.	TRBD2	TRBV15	TRBJ2-7	CATSSGAGGFKQYF	TGTGCCACCAGCAGCGGAGCGGGGGGCTTTAAGCAGTACTTC
.	.	TRBV2	TRBJ2-5	CASSPLETQYF	TGTGCCAGCAGCCCTCTGGAGACCCAGTACTTC
.	.	TRBV6-5	TRBJ1-2	CASSYSILYGYTF	TGTGCCAGCAGTTACTCTATTCTCTATGGCTACACCTTC
.	.	TRBV7-9	TRBJ2-4	CASSPLEIAKNIQYF	TGTGCCAGCAGCCCGCTGGAGATAGCCAAAAACATTCAGTACTTC
.	TRBD2	TRBV7-9	TRBJ2-1	CASSTGTSGGWDEQFF	TGTGCCAGCAGCACAGGGACTAGCGGTGGTTGGGATGAGCAGTTCTTC
.	TRBD2	TRBV23-1	TRBJ2-1	CASSPRLARGYYNEQFF	TGCGCCAGCAGTCCCCGACTAGCGCGGGGGTATTACAATGAGCAGTTCTTC
.	.	TRBV4-1	TRBJ1-5	CASSQERVGGNQPQHF	TGCGCCAGCAGCCAAGAGAGGGTGGGAGGCAATCAGCCCCAGCATTTT
.	.	TRBV5-5	TRBJ1-1	CASSLSGWRMNTEAFF	TGTGCCAGCAGCTTATCCGGGTGGAGGATGAACACTGAAGCTTTCTTT
.	.	TRBV4-2	TRBJ2-3	CASSQEDTTDTQYF	TGTGCCAGCAGCCAAGAGGACACGACAGATACGCAGTATTTT
.	TRBD2	TRBV10-3	TRBJ2-3	CAITPTSGEDTQYF	TGTGCCATCACCCCGACTAGCGGGGAGGATACGCAGTATTTT
.	.	TRBV15	TRBJ2-2	CATSRDRGNTGELFF	TGTGCCACCAGCAGAGATCGGGGGAACACCGGGGAGCTGTTTTTT
.	.	TRBV5-1	TRBJ2-7	CASSLDQFYEQYF	TGCGCCAGCAGCTTGGATCAATTCTACGAGCAGTACTTC
few	.	TRBV6-5	TRBJ1-1	CASIRGTEAFF	TGTGCCAGCATCAGGGGCACTGAAGCTTTCTTT
.	TRBD2	TRBV5-1	TRBJ2-3	CASSLGTSGGTDTQYF	TGCGCCAGCAGCTTGGGGACTAGCGGGGGGACAGATACGCAGTATTTT
.	TRBD1	TRBV28	TRBJ1-6	CASSLWKGQGYNSPLHF	TGTGCCAGCAGCTTGTGGAAAGGACAGGGCTATAATTCACCCCTCCACTTT
once	.	TRBV7-2	TRBJ1-1	CASSDSDRSNTEAFF	TGTGCCAGCAGCGATTCGGACAGATCGAACACTGAAGCTTTCTTT
.	.	TRBV6-6	TRBJ1-2	CALRGGPNYGYTF	TGTGCCCTCAGGGGTGGCCCTAACTATGGCTACACCTTC